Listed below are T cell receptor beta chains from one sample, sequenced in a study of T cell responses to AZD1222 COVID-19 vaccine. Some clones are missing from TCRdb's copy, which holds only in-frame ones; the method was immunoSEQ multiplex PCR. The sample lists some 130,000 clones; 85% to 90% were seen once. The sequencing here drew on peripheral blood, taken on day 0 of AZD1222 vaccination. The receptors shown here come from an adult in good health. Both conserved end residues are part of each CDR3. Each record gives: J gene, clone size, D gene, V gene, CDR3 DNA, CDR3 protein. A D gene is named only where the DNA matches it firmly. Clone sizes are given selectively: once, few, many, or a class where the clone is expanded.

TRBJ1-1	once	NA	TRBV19	TGTGCCAGTAGTATAGATGGAGGGGTGAACACTGAAGCTTTCTTT	CASSIDGGVNTEAFF
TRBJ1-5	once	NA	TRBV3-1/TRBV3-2	TGTGCCAGCAGCCAAGATGTAGGGAATCAGCCCCAGCATTTT	CASSQDVGNQPQHF
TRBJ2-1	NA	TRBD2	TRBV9	TGTGCCAGCAGCGTAGTGGAGGCGGGGGGCCACAATGAGCAGTTCTTC	CASSVVEAGGHNEQFF
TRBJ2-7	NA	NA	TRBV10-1	TGCGCCAGCAGTGCCGCTACCGTGGGGGGGGGCATTCGGGAAGAGCAGTACTTC	CASSAATVGGGIREEQYF
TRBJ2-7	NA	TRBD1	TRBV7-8	TGTGCCAGCAGCCACCCGGCGGGGACAGGGATCACCGGCGAGCAGTACTTC	CASSHPAGTGITGEQYF
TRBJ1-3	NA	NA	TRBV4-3	TGCGCCAGCAGCCCAACCGGGGGGACTGGAAACACCATATATTTT	CASSPTGGTGNTIYF
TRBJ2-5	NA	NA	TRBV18	TGTGCCAGCTCATCAGACAGGAGGGAGACCCAGTACTTC	CASSSDRRETQYF
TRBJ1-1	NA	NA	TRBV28	TGTGCCAGCAGTTTACAGAACACTGAAGCTTTCTTT	CASSLQNTEAFF
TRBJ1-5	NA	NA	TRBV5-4	TGTGCCAGCAGCCTCGGGGCTAGCAATCAGCCCCAGCATTTT	CASSLGASNQPQHF
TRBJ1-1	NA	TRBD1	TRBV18	TGTGCCAGCTCACCACCACAGCAGGGGGGGATGAACACTGAAGCTTTCTTT	CASSPPQQGGMNTEAFF
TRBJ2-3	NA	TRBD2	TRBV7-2	TGTGCCAGCAGCCTGGGACTAGCGGGGAGCACAGATACGCAGTATTTT	CASSLGLAGSTDTQYF
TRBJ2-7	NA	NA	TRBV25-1	TGTGCCAGCAGTGCGGACCGGGCGGGATACGAGCAGTACTTC	CASSADRAGYEQYF
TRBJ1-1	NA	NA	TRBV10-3	TGTGCCATCACCTGGACCGGGAACACTGAAGCTTTCTTT	CAITWTGNTEAFF
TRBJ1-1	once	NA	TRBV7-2	TGTGCCAGCAGCTTAGCAGGGAACACTGAAGCTTTCTTT	CASSLAGNTEAFF
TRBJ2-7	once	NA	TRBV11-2	TGTGCCAGCAGCTTCGGGATATCCTACGAGCAGTACTTC	CASSFGISYEQYF
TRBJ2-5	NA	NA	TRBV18	TGTGCCAGCTCACTGGGCGCAGGGGCGGAGACCCAGTACTTC	CASSLGAGAETQYF
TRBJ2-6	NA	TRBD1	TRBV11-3	TGTGCCAGCAGCCCGGGACAGGGGGCGCCTGGGGCCAACGTCCTGACTTTC	CASSPGQGAPGANVLTF
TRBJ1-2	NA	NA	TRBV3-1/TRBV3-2	TGTGCCAGCAGCCAAGCCGGGGAACCCTATGGCTACACCTTC	CASSQAGEPYGYTF
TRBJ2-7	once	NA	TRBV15	TGTGCCACCAGCAGAGCAGGCTACGAGCAGTACTTC	CATSRAGYEQYF
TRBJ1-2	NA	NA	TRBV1	TGCACCAGCAGCCAAGATCGAGGGGCCCAGACGTCACCCTCTTATGGCTACACCTTC	CTSSQDRGAQTSPSYGYTF
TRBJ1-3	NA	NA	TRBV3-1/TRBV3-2	TGTGCCAGCAGCCAAGGGACAGTCTCTGGAAACACCATATATTTT	CASSQGTVSGNTIYF
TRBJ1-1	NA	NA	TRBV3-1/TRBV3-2	TGTGCCAGCAGCCAAGATGCACGGGGAAACACTGAAGCTTTCTTT	CASSQDARGNTEAFF
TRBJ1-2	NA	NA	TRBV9	TGTGCCAGCAGCGTAGTGGTGGGTGGCTATGGCTACACCTTC	CASSVVVGGYGYTF
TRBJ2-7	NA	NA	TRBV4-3	TGCGCCAGCAGCCAAGGGGGGCACGGCAGCAACGAGCAGTACTTC	CASSQGGHGSNEQYF
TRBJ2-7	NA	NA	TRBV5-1	TGCGCCAGCAGCTTGGAGGGCCAGGGCTACGAGCAGTACTTC	CASSLEGQGYEQYF
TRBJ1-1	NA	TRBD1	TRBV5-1	TGCGCCAGCAGTGGGCAGGGGGTGGGGAACACTGAAGCTTTCTTT	CASSGQGVGNTEAFF
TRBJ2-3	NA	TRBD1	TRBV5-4	TGTGCCAGCAGCTTCCAGGGGGCGCGGGGAAATACGCAGTATTTT	CASSFQGARGNTQYF
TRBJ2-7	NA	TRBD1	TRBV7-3	TGTGCCAGCAGCTTCTCAGGGGGTTCCGAGCTGCAGTACTTC	CASSFSGGSELQYF
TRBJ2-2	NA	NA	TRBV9	TGTGCCAGCAGCGTAGAAGGGTCCGGGGAGCTGTTTTTT	CASSVEGSGELFF
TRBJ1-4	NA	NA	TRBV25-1	TGTGCCAGCAGTGACTATTGGGGGCAGCATGAAAAACTGTTTTTT	CASSDYWGQHEKLFF
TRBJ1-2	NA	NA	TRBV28	TGTGCCAGCAGTTTAACTAACTATGGCTACACCTTC	CASSLTNYGYTF
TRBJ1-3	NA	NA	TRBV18	TGTGCCAGCTCACCACCAAGGATAGGGATGGCGAACACCATATATTTT	CASSPPRIGMANTIYF
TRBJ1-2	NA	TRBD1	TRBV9	TGTGCCAGCAGCCTACAGGGGAATGGCTACACCTTC	CASSLQGNGYTF
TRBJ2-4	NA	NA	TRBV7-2	TGTGCCAGCAGTCTAGCCAAAAACATTCAGTACTTC	CASSLAKNIQYF
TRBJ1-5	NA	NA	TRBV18	TGTGCCAGCTCACCAGCAGACAAAACTAGCAATCAGCCCCAGCATTTT	CASSPADKTSNQPQHF
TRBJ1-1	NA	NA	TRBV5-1	TGCGCCAGCAGCTCATTTGGACAGCTTGAAGCTTTCTTT	CASSSFGQLEAFF
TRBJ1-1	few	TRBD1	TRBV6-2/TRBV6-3	TGTGCCAGCAGCTCCCGGACAGGGGGCAACACTGAAGCTTTCTTT	CASSSRTGGNTEAFF
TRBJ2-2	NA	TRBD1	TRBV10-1	TGCGCCAGCAAGGGACAGGTAGACACCGGGGAGCTGTTTTTT	CASKGQVDTGELFF
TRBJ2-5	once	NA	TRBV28	TGTGCCAGCAGTTCAGTCAAAGGGACCCAGTACTTC	CASSSVKGTQYF